One sample yielded the 22 T cell receptor beta chains listed below, sequenced in a study of T cell responses to AZD1222 COVID-19 vaccine. Sequencing was performed with immunoSEQ multiplex PCR; in TCRdb, only in-frame clones are kept and a portion is missing. The data contain 150,000 to 200,000 clones, roughly 92% of them seen just once; the ten biggest clones take up about 4%. This specimen was peripheral blood, taken 28 days after the second dose of the MenACWY control vaccine. The receptors were gathered from an adult who received the MenACWY meningococcal vaccine as a control.

This chain uses TRBV28 with TRBJ2-7; 7 nucleotides agree with TRBD1. The germline V gene encodes CDR1 MDHEN and CDR2 SYDVKM. The CDR3 is 17 residues long. V lost 10 bases to trimming and J lost 1 base; unmatched junction nucleotides: 19. CDR3 bases: TGTGCCATCCACGAACGAGGGGGCAGGGGATTTTCCTACGAGCAGTACTTC. Translating it yields CAIHERGGRGFSYEQYF.

This clone was detected once. The chain uses TRBV29-1 and TRBJ2-5; D call uncertain. The V end was cut by 4 bases, the J end by 4 bases, with 19 bases between. Germline CDR1 reads SQVTM; CDR2 reads ANQGSEA. This CDR3 contains 15 residues. The CDR3 DNA is TGCAGCGTTGCCCCCGCCACTACTTTCAGAGAGACCCAGTACTTC. Protein: CSVAPATTFRETQYF.

The V and J genes are TRBV5-1 and TRBJ2-2; 8 positions agree with TRBD2. Trimming cost V 4 bases and J 6 bases; bases outside gene matches: 11. From germline, CDR1 is SGHRS and CDR2 YFSETQ. This CDR3 has 16 residues. CDR3 sequence (DNA): TGCGCCAGCAGCCCCCCTCTAGACGGGAGGGCCGGGGAGCTGTTTTTT. It specifies CASSPPLDGRAGELFF. The full variable domain, its missing parts supplied by reference TRBV5-1 and TRBJ2-2, is KAGVTQTPRYLIKTRGQQVTLSCSPISGHRSVSWYQQTPGQGLQFLFEYFSETQRNKGNFPGRFSGRQFSNSRSEMNVSTLELGDSALYLCASSPPLDGRAGELFFGEGSRLTVL.

The chain is built from TRBV9 and TRBJ2-7, with a possible D match to TRBD2 (5 bases). Looked up from germline, CDR1 is SGDLS and CDR2 is YYNGEE. There are 12 residues in the CDR3. The V and J ends lost 0 bases and 7 bases respectively, with 8 bases between them. The CDR3 here is CASSVARGEQYF. CDR3 in DNA: TGTGCCAGCAGCGTAGCCCGGGGAGAGCAGTACTTC.

V usage is TRBV27 and J usage is TRBJ1-5; D perhaps matches TRBD1 (5 bases). The CDR3 is 15 amino acids. V was cut by 2 bases and J by 16 bases, with 24 bases left in between. CDR1 MNHEY and CDR2 SMNVEV come from the germline V gene (reference sequence). The CDR3 sequence: CASSLVLPQGSPQHF. The CDR3 DNA follows: TGTGCCAGCAGTTTAGTTCTCCCGCAGGGATCTCCACAACATTTT.

The V call is TRBV6-6, the J call TRBJ1-1; no clear D gene. Germline CDR1 is MNHNY and CDR2 is SVGAGI (reference sequence). V lost 7 bases and J 0 bases, leaving 15 bases between the germline ends. The CDR3 is 15 amino acids. The CDR3 DNA reads as TGTGCCAGCATTCGTGAGGTGGGTTTGAACACTGAAGCTTTCTTT. It specifies CASIREVGLNTEAFF.

The rearrangement links TRBV4-1 to TRBJ1-2, with a tentative D call TRBD1 (5 bases). The CDR3 consists of 16 residues. Germline V gene lookup returns CDR1 MGHRA and CDR2 YSYEKL. Trimming shortened V by 0 bases and J by 4 bases, and 15 bases separated the two germline ends. CDR3 in amino acids: CASSQDRWGSVYGYTF. In nucleotides, the CDR3 is TGCGCCAGCAGCCAAGATCGGTGGGGGTCCGTCTATGGCTACACCTTC.

In the case of this clone: This sample also contains other DNA sequences that code for the same CDR3. The V and J genes are TRBV7-2 and TRBJ1-1; D is ambiguous. V was trimmed by 5 bases and J by 1 base, leaving 11 bases between them. This CDR3 is 14 amino acids long. CDR1 SGHTA and CDR2 FQGNSA come from the germline V gene. In DNA, the CDR3 is TGTGCCAGCAGCCTATGGACGAAGAACACTGAAGCTTTCTTT. Translated, it gives CASSLWTKNTEAFF.

This rearrangement joins TRBV5-8 to TRBJ1-1; a weak D match, TRBD1 (5 bases). The V end was cut by 2 bases, the J end by 7 bases, with 12 bases between. CDR1 SGHTS and CDR2 YDEGEE come from the germline V gene. There are 13 residues in the CDR3. The CDR3 nucleotides read TGTGCCAGCAGCTTCCCCGGGGCCGTTGAAGCTTTCTTT. It translates to CASSFPGAVEAFF.

V gene TRBV5-1 combines with J gene TRBJ2-3, with D perhaps being TRBD1 or TRBD2 (6 bases each). V was pared by 0 bases and J by 0 bases, with 11 bases between. This CDR3 contains 16 residues. From germline, CDR1 is SGHRS and CDR2 YFSETQ. The CDR3 DNA reads as TGCGCCAGCAGCTTGGCCGTCGGGGGCAGCACAGATACGCAGTATTTT. Its protein is CASSLAVGGSTDTQYF.

This clone came up a few times. The V gene is TRBV6-5, the J gene TRBJ1-1; D gene unclear. Germline assignment: CDR1 MNHEY and CDR2 SVGAGI. CDR3 length equals 15 residues. V shed 0 bases and J shed 4 bases, with 12 bases lying between them. CDR3: CASSYSAGPGTEAFF. The CDR3 DNA is TGTGCCAGCAGTTACTCAGCTGGCCCCGGCACTGAAGCTTTCTTT.

This rearrangement joins TRBV10-3 to TRBJ1-2, with unresolved D. V lost 0 bases and J lost 10, with 9 bases in between. The germline V gene encodes CDR1 ENHRY and CDR2 SYGVKD. CDR3 length equals 12 residues. As DNA, the CDR3 is TGTGCCATCAGTGAGTCCCTCACCCACTACACCTTC. It yields the protein CAISESLTHYTF.

CDR3 bases: TGTGCCAGTAGTATGCCTAGCGGGAGCGGGTATACGCAGTATTTT. Translating gives CASSMPSGSGYTQYF. This chain uses TRBV19 with TRBJ2-3; 10 bases fit TRBD2. After removal of 3 bases from V and 7 bases from J, the junction contained 7 bases not matched to a gene. CDR3 length: 15 amino acids. Germline CDR1 reads LNHDA; CDR2 reads SQIVND (reference sequence).

V and J are TRBV9 and TRBJ2-7; the match to TRBD2 covers 13 bases. After removal of 3 bases from V and 9 bases from J, the junction contained 9 bases not matched to a gene. The length of the CDR3 is 15 residues. Germline V gives CDR1 SGDLS, CDR2 YYNGEE. DNA for the CDR3: TGTGCCAGCAGCGGAAGTGGGACTAGCGGGGACGGGCAGTACTTC. Translation gives CASSGSGTSGDGQYF.

The chain combines TRBV5-1 with TRBJ2-7; TRBD2 matches 8 bases. This CDR3 spans 14 amino acids. V was pared by 0 bases and J by 5 bases, with 4 bases of the junction left unmatched. CDR1 is SGHRS and CDR2 is YFSETQ in the germline V gene. Written as DNA, the CDR3 is TGCGCCAGCAGCTTGGCCACTAGCGGCGACGAGCAGTACTTC. Its translation is CASSLATSGDEQYF.

The chain is built from TRBV19 and TRBJ1-1; 8 bases are a match to TRBD1. CDR1 is LNHDA and CDR2 is SQIVND in the germline V gene (reference sequence). V gave up 5 bases and J gave up 7 bases; unmatched junction bases: 6. CDR3 length: 13 residues. The CDR3 protein is CASSVRQGSEAFF. CDR3 DNA: TGTGCCAGTAGTGTCCGACAGGGGAGTGAAGCTTTCTTT.

The chain joins TRBV12-3 or TRBV12-4 to TRBJ1-2; D gene uncertain. The CDR3 length is 13 residues. V was clipped by 7 bases and J by 6 bases, with 15 bases between them. The CDR3 reads CASTAVDLNGYTF. DNA of the CDR3: TGTGCCAGCACCGCCGTTGATCTTAATGGCTACACCTTC.

V usage is TRBV3-1 (or the pseudogene TRBV3-2) and J usage is TRBJ2-7, with 11 bases matching TRBD2. Germline V gene sequence: CDR1 LGHDT, CDR2 YNNKEL (reference sequence). The CDR3 is 15 residues long. After removal of 1 base from V and 2 bases from J, the junction contained 1 base not matched to a gene. This CDR3 reads CASSQGLAGTYEQYF. The CDR3, as DNA: TGTGCCAGCAGCCAAGGACTAGCGGGGACCTACGAGCAGTACTTC.

This chain joins TRBV6-2 or TRBV6-3 and TRBJ1-1; D is undetermined. Germline V gene sequence: CDR1 MNHEY, CDR2 SVGEGT. V was clipped by 2 bases and J by 1 base, with 5 bases between them. This CDR3 is 13 amino acids long. The CDR3 region is CASSYGENTEAFF. The CDR3 DNA reads as TGTGCCAGCAGTTACGGGGAGAACACTGAAGCTTTCTTT.

This rearrangement joins TRBV7-6 to TRBJ2-3; 7 positions agree with TRBD2. Germline V gives CDR1 SGHVS, CDR2 FNYEAQ. The V gene end was trimmed by 7 bases and the J gene end by 2 bases; junction bases not matched to a gene: 15. CDR3 size: 17 residues. CDR3 sequence (DNA): TGTGCCAGCACCCGCGGAGGGCTAGCGGACCCCACAGATACGCAGTATTTT. Amino acid sequence: CASTRGGLADPTDTQYF.

This chain connects TRBV9 to TRBJ1-1, with 11 bases that match TRBD1. The CDR3 is made up of 16 amino acids. Germline V lookup: CDR1 SGDLS, CDR2 YYNGEE. The junction had 9 bases not matched to a gene; V was cut back by 4 bases and J by 4 bases. This CDR3 is CASSPRTGGGGTEAFF. Here the CDR3 DNA reads TGTGCCAGCAGCCCACGGACAGGGGGCGGGGGCACTGAAGCTTTCTTT.

CDR3 nucleotide sequence: TGTGCCACCAGTGAGACTACAGGGTCGATACACGACCTCTACACCTTC. It encodes CATSETTGSIHDLYTF. The chain has TRBV24-1 and TRBJ1-2; perhaps TRBD1 as D (6 bases). Germline-derived CDR1 and CDR2 are KGHDR and SFDVKD. Trimming took 4 bases from V and 10 from J, leaving 24 bases between them. The CDR3 spans 16 residues.